This T cell receptor beta chain derives from a study of regulatory T cells in long-lasting Graves disease. Sample time point: newly diagnosed GD, antithyroid drugs for less than 3 months. Scientists built the TCR library using RNA that was extracted from PBMCs. A word on this clonotype: A much more abundant neighbour one base away suggests this may be a read error.

V lost 7 bases, J lost 4 bases, and 8 bases lay in between. Germline V gene data show CDR1 as LNHDA and CDR2 as SQIVND (reference sequence). The CDR3 consists of 12 residues. Sequencing libraries for TCR beta were prepared with iRepertoire HTBI primers and Arm-PCR of CDR3 regions. MiXCR, run by TCRdb on the multiplex PCR reads, gives a single entry per CDR3 protein. Among about 220,000 distinct CDR3 sequences listed, approximately 18% were seen once. These sequences were also reported in another study, on T cells in Graves' hyperthyroidism and ophthalmopathy.

Sample: peripheral blood mononuclear cells (PBMCs), taken at new diagnosis, from a patient treated with antithyroid drugs. The chain links TRBV19 to TRBJ1-5; no reliable D call. This receptor was obtained from a woman younger than 45 with Graves disease. The CDR3 DNA follows: TGTGCCAGTACCCACGCTAATCAGCCCCAGCATTTT. This sequence encodes CASTHANQPQHF.